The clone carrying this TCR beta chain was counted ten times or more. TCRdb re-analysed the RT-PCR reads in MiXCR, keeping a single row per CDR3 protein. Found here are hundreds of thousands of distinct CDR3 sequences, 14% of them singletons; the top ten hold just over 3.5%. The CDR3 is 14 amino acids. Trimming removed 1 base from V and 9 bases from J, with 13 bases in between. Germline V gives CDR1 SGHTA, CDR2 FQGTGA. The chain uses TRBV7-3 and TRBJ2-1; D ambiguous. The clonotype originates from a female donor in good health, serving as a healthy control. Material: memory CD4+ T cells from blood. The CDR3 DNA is TGTGCCAGCAGCTTAAGTTTAGCAAACTCTGAGCAGTTCTTC. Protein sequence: CASSLSLANSEQFF.